This TCR beta chain was obtained from a study of blood T cell repertoires in COVID-19. Turning to the study itself: Samples came from the United States, Italy and Spain, spanning acute and convalescent COVID-19. PBMCs, B-cell-depleted T cells, or T cells were the source of the cDNA or gDNA that made up the material.

Germline CDR1 and CDR2: SEHNR and FQNEAQ (reference sequence). Trimming at V came to 4 bases and at J to 6 bases, leaving 4 bases not matched to a gene. The CDR3 loop spans 13 amino acids. Generated by immunoSEQ multiplex PCR, the TCRdb table keeps only in-frame clones and is missing some. The data contain approximately 120,000 clones, 70% to 80% of them singletons. This TCR was sampled from a human donor in a cohort sampled during active COVID-19. This chain uses TRBV7-9 with TRBJ2-7, with 9 bases matching TRBD1. Sequencing was carried out using peripheral blood. The CDR3 here is CASSSSDRGEQYF. In DNA, the CDR3 is TGTGCCAGCAGCTCCTCGGACAGGGGCGAGCAGTACTTC.